This section outlines one T cell receptor (beta chain) sequence together with its context. CDR3 length equals 14 residues. Trimming removed 3 bases at V and 1 base at J, with 9 bases between. CDR1 is SEHNR and CDR2 is FQNEAQ in the germline V gene (reference sequence). This entry comes from a study of cytomegalovirus exposure and HLA in healthy donors. The PCR made use of 60 Vbeta and 13 Jbeta primers. Sequencing was performed with immunoSEQ multiplex PCR; in TCRdb, only in-frame clones are kept and a portion is missing. This table has just over 200,000 clones, around 80% appearing once. The TCR comes from a man aged 50 or older in good health and CMV-seronegative. Sequencing input: PBMCs. This chain joins TRBV7-9 and TRBJ1-1; maybe TRBD1 (6 bases). The CDR3 here is CASSLGQWNTEAFF. In DNA form, the CDR3 reads TGTGCCAGCAGCTTGGGACAATGGAACACTGAAGCTTTCTTT.